This entry lists 6 T cell receptor beta chains sequenced from one sample in a study of cytotoxic CD8 clonotypes in ibrutinib-treated CLL. Sequencing was performed with immunoSEQ multiplex PCR; in TCRdb, only in-frame clones are kept and a portion is missing. Among about 17,000 clones listed, about 61% were seen once. The sample in question was PBMCs, obtained after 12 months of ibrutinib treatment. These receptors all come from a human donor with chronic lymphocytic leukemia.

In this sample, this clone turned up a few times. The rearrangement uses TRBV19 and TRBJ2-7; 8 bases align to TRBD2. The CDR3 totals 14 residues. Trimming at V came to 4 bases and at J to 0 bases, leaving 2 bases not matched to a gene. Germline V gives CDR1 LNHDA, CDR2 SQIVND (reference sequence). This CDR3 is CASSRTSSSYEQYF. Here the CDR3 DNA reads TGTGCCAGTAGTAGGACTAGCAGCTCCTACGAGCAGTACTTC.

The J gene is TRBJ1-4, the V gene TRBV7-8, with D hard to call. The germline CDR1 and CDR2 sequences are SGHVS and FQNEAQ. V shed 2 bases and J shed 8 bases, with 15 bases lying between them. The CDR3 covers 15 residues. CDR3 DNA: TGTGCCAGCAGCTTAACCCCCGGTTTTGAGGAAAAACTGTTTTTT. Protein: CASSLTPGFEEKLFF.

This chain joins TRBV18 and TRBJ1-3; maybe TRBD1 (5 bases). Trimming shortened V by 1 base and J by 1 base, and 23 bases separated the two germline ends. Germline V gives CDR1 KGHSH, CDR2 LQKENI. This CDR3 has 20 amino acids. The CDR3 DNA sequence: TGTGCCAGCTCACCACTACAAGACCGGGGGACGAAGGTTTCTGGAAACACCATATATTTT. This gives the protein CASSPLQDRGTKVSGNTIYF.

This clone was observed a handful of times. The chain carries TRBV5-6 and TRBJ2-5; TRBD2 aligns across 7 bases. Germline loops: CDR1 SGHDT, CDR2 YYEEEE. This CDR3 has 15 residues. V shed 3 bases and J 1 base; nucleotides not matched to a gene: 6. As DNA, the CDR3 is TGTGCCAGCAGCTCGACTAGCTTAGGCCAAGAGACCCAGTACTTC. This encodes CASSSTSLGQETQYF.

The chain employs TRBV2 and TRBJ2-3; TRBD2 agrees at 7 bases. The CDR3 runs 15 residues. Germline V gene lookup returns CDR1 SNHLY and CDR2 FYNNEI. With 7 bases clipped from V and 4 bases from J, the junction kept 11 bases outside the gene matches. CDR3 sequence reads: CASTSTLAAADTQYF. The CDR3 region has the DNA TGTGCCAGCACCTCCACCCTAGCGGCGGCAGATACGCAGTATTTT.

The rearrangement joins TRBV10-3 to TRBJ2-7; TRBD2 matches at 13 bases. Germline V lookup: CDR1 ENHRY, CDR2 SYGVKD. CDR3 length equals 15 residues. J gave up 6 bases and V 3 bases, and 5 bases lay outside the gene matches. CDR3 sequence (DNA): TGTGCCATCAGTGATCTGGGACTAGCGGGAACCGAGCAGTACTTC. Translation gives CAISDLGLAGTEQYF.